The 14 T cell receptor beta chains below come from one sample, sequenced in a study of memory CD4+ T cells and cytomegalovirus serostatus. Produced via immunoSEQ multiplex PCR; TCRdb's table is partial and in-frame only. The sample comprises approximately 74,000 clones, about 70% of which are singletons, and around 4.5% rests with the top ten. Single viable CD3+CD4+CD8-CD45RO+ cells were sorted as the memory CD4+ T cells. The sample was memory CD4+ T cells from blood. These TCRs come from an adult in good health and CMV-seropositive.

J is TRBJ2-1 and V is TRBV6-6; D remains unclear. V was pared by 2 bases and J by 3 bases, with 5 bases between. The CDR3 extends over 13 amino acids. CDR1 is MNHNY, CDR2 SVGAGI, per germline (reference sequence). CDR3 sequence reads: CASSYGNYNEQFF. The CDR3 DNA follows: TGTGCCAGCAGTTACGGAAACTACAATGAGCAGTTCTTC.

In this sample, this clone turned up once. The gene calls are TRBV12-2 and TRBJ1-1; whether TRBD1, the table's D call, matches the DNA was not checked. TRBV12-2 is designated a pseudogene. The CDR3 sequence is 13 residues long. CDR3 region: CASRSRQGAEAFF. The CDR3 DNA reads as TGTGCAAGTCGCTCACGACAGGGGGCGGAAGCTTTCTTT.

The genes are TRBV28 and TRBJ2-2; D is undetermined. The CDR3 runs 13 residues. Germline-derived CDR1 and CDR2 are MDHEN and SYDVKM. V was clipped by 3 bases and J by 3 bases, with 5 bases between them. As DNA, the CDR3 is TGTGCCAGCAGTTTGGTGTACACCGGGGAGCTGTTTTTT. Amino acids: CASSLVYTGELFF.

The genes are TRBV7-9 and TRBJ2-7; no definite D call. V was shortened by 5 bases and J by 0 bases, with 14 bases between the two germline ends. This CDR3 is built from 15 residues. Germline V CDR1 and CDR2: SEHNR, FQNEAQ (reference sequence). CDR3: CASSPFGRSSYEQYF. In DNA form, the CDR3 reads TGTGCCAGCAGCCCGTTTGGTCGTAGCTCCTACGAGCAGTACTTC.

The chain employs TRBV4-2 and TRBJ2-1, with D possibly being TRBD1 (6 bases). Germline V gene lookup returns CDR1 LGHNA and CDR2 YNFKEQ. This CDR3 is 15 amino acids long. V lost 6 bases to trimming and J lost 8 bases, with 20 bases between them. The CDR3 nucleotides are TGTGCCAGCAGGGGTGTACAGGGACCTGTGGATGAGCAGTTCTTC. Amino acid sequence: CASRGVQGPVDEQFF.

The chain combines TRBV28 with TRBJ1-5; TRBD1 might be the D (5 bases). The V and J ends lost 6 bases and 2 bases respectively, with 20 bases between them. Looked up from germline, CDR1 is MDHEN and CDR2 is SYDVKM. This CDR3 region has 17 residues. CDR3 sequence reads: CASSLRDPLTRNQPQHF. The CDR3 DNA reads as TGTGCCAGCAGCCTCCGGGACCCCTTGACCCGCAATCAGCCCCAGCATTTT.

The rearrangement joins TRBV5-8 to TRBJ1-4, with 9 nucleotides matching TRBD1. V lost 6 bases and J lost 7; bases outside the gene matches: 13. The germline V gene has CDR1 SGHTS and CDR2 YDEGEE. The CDR3 consists of 16 residues. The CDR3 DNA reads as TGTGCCAGCATCACGGGGACAGGGTCGCGAAGTGAAAAACTGTTTTTT. As protein: CASITGTGSRSEKLFF. The full variable domain, its missing parts supplied by reference TRBV5-8 and TRBJ1-4, is EAGVTQSPTHLIKTRGQQATLRCSPISGHTSVYWYQQALGLGLQFLLWYDEGEERNRGNFPPRFSGRQFPNYSSELNVNALELEDSALYLCASITGTGSRSEKLFFGSGTQLSVL.

The V gene is TRBV5-6, the J gene TRBJ1-1; maybe TRBD1 (6 bases). The V and J ends lost 3 bases and 4 bases respectively, with 16 bases between them. The CDR3 extends over 15 amino acids. The V gene's germline CDR1 is SGHDT and CDR2 YYEEEE. The CDR3 region has the DNA TGTGCCAGCAGCTGGAGGGGGACCCTAGGCACTGAAGCTTTCTTT. Translation gives CASSWRGTLGTEAFF.

This sequence joins TRBV5-1 and TRBJ2-5; tentative D call: TRBD1 (6 bases). Trimming removed 0 bases from V and 4 bases from J, with 13 bases in between. Germline CDR1 and CDR2: SGHRS and YFSETQ. The CDR3 length is 15 residues. The CDR3 region is CASSLAGARGETQYF. Here the CDR3 DNA reads TGCGCCAGCAGCTTGGCAGGGGCGCGAGGAGAGACCCAGTACTTC.

The V call is TRBV5-4, the J call TRBJ2-7; 13 nucleotides align to TRBD2. The CDR3 is 15 residues long. V was clipped by 6 bases and J by 1 base; unmatched bases: 4. Germline loops: CDR1 SGHNT, CDR2 YYREEE (reference sequence). The CDR3 sequence: CASTETSGRSYEQYF. DNA of the CDR3: TGTGCCAGCACCGAGACTAGCGGGAGGTCCTACGAGCAGTACTTC.

This sequence joins TRBV19 and TRBJ1-5; D not certain. The ends were cut back, 5 bases at V and 2 bases at J, with 16 bases in the middle. Germline assignment: CDR1 LNHDA and CDR2 SQIVND (reference sequence). The CDR3 spans 16 residues. CDR3 bases: TGTGCCAGTAGTCCCCGGGGAGCCCTGGGCAATCAGCCCCAGCATTTT. It codes for CASSPRGALGNQPQHF.

The chain is built from TRBV11-2 and TRBJ2-7; 7 bases map to TRBD1. The J segment lost 5 bases and the V segment lost 5 bases, leaving 3 bases of the junction unmatched. Germline V CDR1 and CDR2: SGHAT, FQNNGV. This CDR3 has 12 residues. Written as DNA, the CDR3 is TGTGCCAGCAGCCGCGACAGGGACGAGCAGTACTTC. The encoded protein is CASSRDRDEQYF.

The chain is built from TRBV19 and TRBJ2-3; either TRBD1 or TRBD2 may fit D (5 bases each). The CDR3 has 13 residues. The germline V gene encodes CDR1 LNHDA and CDR2 SQIVND (reference sequence). V was pared by 9 bases and J by 8 bases, with 18 bases between. CDR3 region: CASRGPSKGTQYF. CDR3 DNA sequence: TGTGCCAGCCGGGGACCCTCTAAGGGTACGCAGTATTTT.

This clone has just one count. This sequence joins TRBV28 and TRBJ2-7; D is perhaps TRBD2 (5 bases). V dropped 7 bases and J dropped 2 bases, with 9 bases sitting between them. Germline V gene data show CDR1 as MDHEN and CDR2 as SYDVKM. This CDR3 is 12 amino acids long. The chain's CDR3 is CASIDGTYEQYF. CDR3 in DNA: TGTGCCAGCATAGACGGGACCTACGAGCAGTACTTC.